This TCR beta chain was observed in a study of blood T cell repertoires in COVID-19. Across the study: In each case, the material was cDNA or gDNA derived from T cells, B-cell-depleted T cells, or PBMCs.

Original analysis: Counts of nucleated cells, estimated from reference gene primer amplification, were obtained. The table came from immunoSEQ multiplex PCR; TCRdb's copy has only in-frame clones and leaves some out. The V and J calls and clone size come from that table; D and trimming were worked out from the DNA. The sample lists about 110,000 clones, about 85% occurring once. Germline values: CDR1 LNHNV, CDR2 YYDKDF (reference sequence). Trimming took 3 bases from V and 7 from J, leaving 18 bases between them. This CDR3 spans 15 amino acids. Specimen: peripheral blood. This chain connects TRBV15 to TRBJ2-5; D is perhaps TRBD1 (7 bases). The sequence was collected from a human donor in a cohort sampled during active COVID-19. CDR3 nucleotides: TGTGCCACCAGCAGGGGGGGACAGAGTTCGGGGACCCAGTACTTC. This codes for CATSRGGQSSGTQYF. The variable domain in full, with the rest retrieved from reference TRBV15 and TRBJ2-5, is DAMVIQNPRYQVTQFGKPVTLSCSQTLNHNVMYWYQQKSSQAPKLLFHYYDKDFNNEADTPDNFQSRRPNTSFCFLDIRSPGLGDTAMYLCATSRGGQSSGTQYFGPGTRLLVL.